Following are 27 T cell receptor beta chains from one sample sequenced in a study of shared clonotypes between healthy human individuals (dated by TCRdb to the early 2020s). The library relied on the immunoSEQ multiplex PCR assay. TCRdb's version of the immuneACCESS table is confined to in-frame rearrangements and falls short of the full clone set. An unresolved V gene accounts for under half of the shortfall where checked; the remainder is of unknown origin. The sample yields fewer than 550,000 clones; around 79% were counted once. The ten largest account for under 15% of the sample. The specimen was PBMCs. The receptors were gathered from a woman aged 40 to 49 in good health. Some clones in this sample may be carry-over from other donors' samples.

This CDR3 reads CASSVDLGQGANEQFF. The CDR3 coding sequence is TGTGCCAGCAGCGTAGATTTAGGGCAGGGGGCGAATGAGCAGTTCTTC. The chain uses TRBV9 and TRBJ2-1; 8 bases are a match to TRBD1. CDR1 and CDR2 from the germline V gene are SGDLS and YYNGEE. CDR3 length equals 16 residues. The J segment lost 7 bases and the V segment lost 0 bases, leaving 9 bases of the junction unmatched.

The rearrangement links TRBV9 to TRBJ1-5; 12 bases align to TRBD1. Germline V CDR1 and CDR2: SGDLS, YYNGEE. This CDR3 spans 18 amino acids. V dropped 0 bases and J dropped 2; count of bases not matched to a gene: 6. DNA for the CDR3: TGTGCCAGCAGCGTAGGGGGACAGGGGGCGCGGGGCAATCAGCCCCAGCATTTT. Amino acid sequence: CASSVGGQGARGNQPQHF.

The table lists this clone with a count of one. V usage is TRBV11-3 and J usage is TRBJ2-1, with D possibly being TRBD1 or TRBD2 (5 bases each). V was cut by 5 bases and J by 13 bases, with 21 bases left in between. The CDR3 contains 14 residues. Germline CDR1 SGHNT, CDR2 YENEEA. DNA for the CDR3: TGTGCCAGCAGCCCCTCCGGGACGCCGAACCCCCAGTTCTTC. Translated: CASSPSGTPNPQFF.

V usage is TRBV7-2 and J usage is TRBJ1-2; no clear D. The CDR3 is 17 residues long. Germline values: CDR1 SGHTA, CDR2 FQGNSA. Trimming took 0 bases from V and 4 from J, leaving 18 bases between them. This CDR3 is CASSLASSEGGSYGYTF. The CDR3 nucleotides are TGTGCCAGCAGCTTAGCGAGCAGCGAGGGCGGGAGCTATGGCTACACCTTC.

By share of the sample, this clone is medium-sized. The same CDR3 can be traced to other DNA sequences in this sample. The CDR3 reads CASSTSYGYTF. For the CDR3, the DNA is TGTGCCAGCAGTACGAGTTATGGCTACACCTTC. J is TRBJ1-2 and V is TRBV28; D ambiguous. The CDR3 totals 11 residues. The germline V and J ends were trimmed by 5 bases and 5 bases, with 6 bases remaining between them. Germline CDR1 is MDHEN and CDR2 is SYDVKM.

J is TRBJ2-2 and V is TRBV7-2; possible D gene TRBD1, 6 bases. Germline CDR1 and CDR2: SGHTA and FQGNSA. Trimming pared 1 base from V and 5 bases from J, leaving 11 bases between. This CDR3 region has 15 residues. The CDR3 protein is CASSLDWGHTGELFF. As DNA, the CDR3 is TGTGCCAGCAGCTTAGACTGGGGGCATACCGGGGAGCTGTTTTTT.

DNA of the CDR3: TGTGCCAGCAGTTTAACCGGAGCGGGAGTTACGCAGTATTTT. Translating gives CASSLTGAGVTQYF. The rearrangement links TRBV28 to TRBJ2-3; 8 bases fit TRBD2. V was clipped by 2 bases and J by 8 bases; unmatched bases: 6. Germline V gene sequence: CDR1 MDHEN, CDR2 SYDVKM. CDR3 size: 14 residues.

The table lists this clone with a few counts. V and J are TRBV28 and TRBJ2-7; TRBD2 aligns across 7 bases. The CDR3 has 14 amino acids. CDR1 and CDR2 (germline): MDHEN, SYDVKM. After removal of 6 bases from V and 4 bases from J, the junction contained 9 bases not matched to a gene. The CDR3 loop is CASRSQAGTYEQYF. In nucleotides, the CDR3 is TGTGCCAGCAGGTCTCAAGCGGGAACTTACGAGCAGTACTTC.

V is TRBV27 and J is TRBJ2-7; perhaps D is TRBD1 or TRBD2 (5 bases each). Germline lookup yields CDR1 MNHEY and CDR2 SMNVEV (reference sequence). V shed 3 bases and J shed 4 bases, with 10 bases lying between them. The CDR3 sequence is 13 residues long. The CDR3 loop reads CASSFTRGYEQYF. The CDR3 nucleotides read TGTGCCAGCAGTTTTACTAGGGGTTACGAGCAGTACTTC.

Comments on this clone: A much larger clone sits a single nucleotide away, making a read error possible. The gene calls are TRBV6-1 and TRBJ2-7, with D unclear. The CDR3 runs to 15 residues. The germline V gene encodes CDR1 MNHNS and CDR2 SASEGT. V lost 2 bases, J lost 2 bases, and 13 bases lay in between. CDR3 in amino acids: CASSELCHGTYEQYF. The CDR3, as DNA: TGTGCCAGCAGTGAACTCTGTCACGGAACCTACGAGCAGTACTTC.

The chain employs TRBV9 and TRBJ1-5; maybe TRBD1 (6 bases). The CDR3 has 16 amino acids. V was clipped by 0 bases and J by 6 bases, with 16 bases between them. Germline V CDR1 and CDR2: SGDLS, YYNGEE. The CDR3 loop is CASSVDAGGESQPQHF. The CDR3 nucleotides read TGTGCCAGCAGCGTAGATGCGGGGGGCGAGAGTCAGCCCCAGCATTTT.

The CDR3 bases are TGTGCCAGCAGCTTAGCGCTCGTCGAAACCTACGAGCAGTACTTC. Amino acid sequence: CASSLALVETYEQYF. The chain carries TRBV7-8 and TRBJ2-7; D ambiguous. CDR3 length: 15 residues. Germline V gene sequence: CDR1 SGHVS, CDR2 FQNEAQ. V was trimmed by 0 bases and J by 2 bases, leaving 11 bases between them.

The CDR3 sequence: CASRPGTKGGYTF. The DNA of the CDR3 is TGTGCCAGCAGACCCGGGACCAAGGGTGGCTACACCTTC. The genes are TRBV27 and TRBJ1-2; tentative D call: TRBD1 (5 bases). The CDR3 is made up of 13 amino acids. Germline V gives CDR1 MNHEY, CDR2 SMNVEV (reference sequence). The ends were cut back, 6 bases at V and 7 bases at J, with 15 bases in the middle.

The chain couples TRBV7-9 to TRBJ1-1, with TRBD1 matching over 8 bases. With V trimmed by 5 bases and J by 5 bases, 4 bases remained unmatched. CDR1 and CDR2 (germline): SEHNR, FQNEAQ (reference sequence). The CDR3 is 13 amino acids. Here the CDR3 reads CASSPDRVTEAFF. Written as DNA, the CDR3 is TGTGCCAGCAGCCCGGACAGGGTTACTGAAGCTTTCTTT. The entire variable domain, with the rest obtained from reference TRBV7-9 and TRBJ1-1, is as follows: DTGVSQNPRHKITKRGQNVTFRCDPISEHNRLYWYRQTLGQGPEFLTYFQNEAQLEKSRLLSDRFSAERPKGSFSTLEIQRTEQGDSAMYLCASSPDRVTEAFFGQGTRLTVV.

About this clone itself: A single base separates this from a much larger clone, so it may be a read error. This sequence joins TRBV11-1 and TRBJ2-7; D is ambiguous. Deletions cut 1 base from V and 4 bases from J, with 5 bases between. Germline CDR1 and CDR2: SGHAT and FQDESV (reference sequence). The CDR3 runs 12 residues. CDR3 residues: CASSLERYEQYF. The CDR3 nucleotides read TGTGCCAGCAGCTTAGAGAGGTACGAGCAGTACTTC.

As to this clone: Other DNA sequences in this sample translate to the same CDR3. The chain combines TRBV7-8 with TRBJ2-3; 14 bases fit TRBD2. Looked up from germline, CDR1 is SGHVS and CDR2 is FQNEAQ. The CDR3 has 16 amino acids. V lost 4 bases, J lost 4 bases, and 4 bases stayed unmatched. The CDR3, as DNA: TGTGCCAGCAGCTCCCGACTAGCGGGAGGGCCAGATACGCAGTATTTT. It translates to CASSSRLAGGPDTQYF.

V usage is TRBV5-1 and J usage is TRBJ1-4; tentatively, D is TRBD1 (6 bases). V was pared by 4 bases and J by 7 bases, with 11 bases between. The V gene's germline CDR1 is SGHRS and CDR2 YFSETQ. The CDR3 is made up of 13 amino acids. CDR3 DNA: TGCGCCAGCAGCCGGGGGCAGGGTGAAAAACTGTTTTTT. It codes for CASSRGQGEKLFF.

In its sample, this clone was seen a few times. The genes are TRBV5-6 and TRBJ2-5, with no clear D. CDR3 length: 13 residues. V was clipped by 5 bases and J by 9 bases, with 17 bases between them. CDR1 is SGHDT and CDR2 is YYEEEE in the germline V gene. As DNA, the CDR3 is TGTGCCAGCAGGGGAACAACTGGGGTGGCCCAGTACTTC. Translated, it gives CASRGTTGVAQYF.

This clone came up a few times. The J gene is TRBJ1-4, the V gene TRBV7-9, with 9 nucleotides matching TRBD1. The CDR3 sequence is 14 residues long. The germline V gene has CDR1 SEHNR and CDR2 FQNEAQ (reference sequence). Trimming removed 3 bases from V and 7 bases from J; junction bases left unmatched: 3. The CDR3 nucleotides are TGTGCCAGCAGCTTCCGGACAGGGGCTGAAAAACTGTTTTTT. This translates into CASSFRTGAEKLFF.

The rearrangement uses TRBV15 and TRBJ1-4, with D unclear. The V gene lost 11 bases and the J gene lost 4 bases, with 17 bases spanning the gap. CDR3 length: 14 amino acids. Germline V CDR1 and CDR2: LNHNV, YYDKDF (reference sequence). CDR3 bases: TGTGCCCCCCCCTTCTCGTCCGGTAATGAAAAACTGTTTTTT. This sequence encodes CAPPFSSGNEKLFF.

The count of this clone is one. The chain is built from TRBV10-3 and TRBJ1-4; D is perhaps TRBD1 (6 bases). V shed 8 bases and J shed 8 bases, with 18 bases lying between them. The CDR3 sequence is 14 residues long. The germline V gene has CDR1 ENHRY and CDR2 SYGVKD. Here the CDR3 DNA reads TGTGCCATCTCGAGGGGGGAAGGGGAAGAAAAACTGTTTTTT. Translated: CAISRGEGEEKLFF.

The chain links TRBV2 to TRBJ2-2; TRBD2 agrees at 7 bases. Germline loops: CDR1 SNHLY, CDR2 FYNNEI. CDR3 length: 16 amino acids. The V gene end was trimmed by 7 bases and the J gene end by 1 base; junction bases not matched to a gene: 9. The CDR3 protein is CASTPRASGNTGELFF. For the CDR3, the DNA is TGTGCCAGCACCCCCCGTGCTAGCGGGAACACCGGGGAGCTGTTTTTT.

The chain links TRBV30 to TRBJ1-4; TRBD1 might be the D (5 bases). The CDR3 is 14 residues long. Trimming shortened V by 3 bases and J by 8 bases, and 16 bases separated the two germline ends. Germline CDR1 and CDR2: GTSNPN and SVGIG (reference sequence). CDR3 residues: CAWRVAGMGEKLFF. CDR3 in DNA: TGTGCCTGGAGGGTCGCAGGGATGGGCGAAAAACTGTTTTTT.

The chain uses TRBV5-1 and TRBJ2-5, with 9 bases fitting TRBD2. The ends lost 4 bases at V and 5 bases at J; junction bases unmatched: 18. Germline V gene data show CDR1 as SGHRS and CDR2 as YFSETQ. The CDR3 is 18 residues long. CDR3 nucleotides: TGCGCCAGCAGCGCGGCTTTCTCAACTCTTACTAGCGGGGAGACCCAGTACTTC. The encoded protein is CASSAAFSTLTSGETQYF.

This clone turned up a few times. A junction end diverges from the germline sequence, so it may reflect a read error. The V and J genes are TRBV28 and TRBJ1-1; D may be TRBD1 (5 bases). Looked up from germline, CDR1 is MDHEN and CDR2 is SYDVKM. The CDR3 totals 12 residues. CDR3 sequence: CASSLVEWTPIF. The CDR3 DNA follows: TGTGCCAGCAGTTTAGTAGAGTGGACACCAATCTTT.

This sequence joins TRBV5-1 and TRBJ2-5; D may be TRBD2 (5 bases). Germline CDR1 reads SGHRS; CDR2 reads YFSETQ. Trimming pared 0 bases from V and 2 bases from J, leaving 14 bases between. The CDR3 sequence is 16 residues long. For the CDR3, the DNA is TGCGCCAGCAGCTTGGAACAAGCGGTCTTTCAAGAGACCCAGTACTTC. It codes for CASSLEQAVFQETQYF.

In regard to this clone: The sample has other DNA sequences that encode this CDR3 too. The chain is built from TRBV6-5 and TRBJ1-1; D gene ambiguous. The germline V gene encodes CDR1 MNHEY and CDR2 SVGAGI. CDR3 length equals 13 residues. The V gene lost 2 bases and the J gene lost 0 bases, with 4 bases spanning the gap. CDR3 nucleotide sequence: TGTGCCAGCAGTTACATCATGAACACTGAAGCTTTCTTT. Translation gives CASSYIMNTEAFF.